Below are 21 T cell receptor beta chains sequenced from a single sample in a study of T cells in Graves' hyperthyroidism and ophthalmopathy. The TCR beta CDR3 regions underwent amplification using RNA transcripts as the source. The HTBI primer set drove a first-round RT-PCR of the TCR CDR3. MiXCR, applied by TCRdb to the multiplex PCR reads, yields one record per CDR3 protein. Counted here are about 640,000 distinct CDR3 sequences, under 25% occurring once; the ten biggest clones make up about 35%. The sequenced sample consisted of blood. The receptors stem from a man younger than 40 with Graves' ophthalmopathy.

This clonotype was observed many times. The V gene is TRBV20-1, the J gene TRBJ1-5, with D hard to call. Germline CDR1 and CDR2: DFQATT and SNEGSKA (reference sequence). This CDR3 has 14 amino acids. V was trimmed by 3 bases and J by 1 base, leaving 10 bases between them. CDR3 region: CSASQSRSNQPQHF. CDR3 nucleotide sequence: TGCAGTGCTAGCCAGTCCCGGAGCAATCAGCCCCAGCATTTT.

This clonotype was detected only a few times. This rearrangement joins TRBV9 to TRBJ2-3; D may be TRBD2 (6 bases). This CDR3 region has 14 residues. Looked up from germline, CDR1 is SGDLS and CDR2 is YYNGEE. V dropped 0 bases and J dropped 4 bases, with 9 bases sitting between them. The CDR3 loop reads CASSVVGGADTQYF. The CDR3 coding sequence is TGTGCCAGCAGCGTAGTCGGCGGGGCAGATACGCAGTATTTT.

CDR3 bases: TGTGCCAGCAGTTTAACGGGACTAGCGGGAGTAGCCAAAAACATTCAGTACTTC. Its protein is CASSLTGLAGVAKNIQYF. The chain joins TRBV27 to TRBJ2-4; 14 bases are a match to TRBD2. The CDR3 loop spans 18 amino acids. V was clipped by 2 bases and J by 0 bases; unmatched bases: 3. Germline-derived CDR1 and CDR2 are MNHEY and SMNVEV (reference sequence).

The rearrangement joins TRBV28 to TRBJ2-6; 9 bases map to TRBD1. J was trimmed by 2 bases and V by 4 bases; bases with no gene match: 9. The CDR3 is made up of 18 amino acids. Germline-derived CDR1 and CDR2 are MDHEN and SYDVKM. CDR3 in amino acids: CASSSPEGDRAGANVLTF. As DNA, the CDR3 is TGTGCCAGCAGTTCCCCAGAGGGGGACAGGGCTGGGGCCAACGTCCTGACTTTC.

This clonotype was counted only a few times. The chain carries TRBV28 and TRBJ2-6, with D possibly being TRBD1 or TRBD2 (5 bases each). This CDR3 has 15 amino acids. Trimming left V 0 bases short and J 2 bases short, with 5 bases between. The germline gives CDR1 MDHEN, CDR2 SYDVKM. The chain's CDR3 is CASSLWGAGANVLTF. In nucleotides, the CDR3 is TGTGCCAGCAGTTTATGGGGGGCTGGGGCCAACGTCCTGACTTTC.

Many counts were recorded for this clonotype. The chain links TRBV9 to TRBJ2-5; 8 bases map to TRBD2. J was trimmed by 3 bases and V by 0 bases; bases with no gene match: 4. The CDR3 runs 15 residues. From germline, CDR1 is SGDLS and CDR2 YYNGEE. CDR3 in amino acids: CASSVATSGKETQYF. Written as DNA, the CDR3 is TGTGCCAGCAGCGTAGCCACTAGCGGTAAAGAGACCCAGTACTTC.

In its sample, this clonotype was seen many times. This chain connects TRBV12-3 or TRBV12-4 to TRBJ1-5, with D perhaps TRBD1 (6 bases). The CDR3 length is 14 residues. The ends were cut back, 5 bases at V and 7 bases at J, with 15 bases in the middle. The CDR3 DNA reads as TGTGCCAGCAGTAGTTACAGGGTAGACCAGCCCCAGCATTTT. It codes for CASSSYRVDQPQHF.

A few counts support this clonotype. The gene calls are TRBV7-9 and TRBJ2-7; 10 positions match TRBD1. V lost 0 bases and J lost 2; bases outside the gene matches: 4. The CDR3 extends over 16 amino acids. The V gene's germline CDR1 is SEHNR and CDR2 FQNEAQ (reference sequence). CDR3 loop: CASSLAGTGVPYEQYF. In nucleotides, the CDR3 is TGTGCCAGCAGCTTAGCCGGGACAGGGGTTCCCTACGAGCAGTACTTC.

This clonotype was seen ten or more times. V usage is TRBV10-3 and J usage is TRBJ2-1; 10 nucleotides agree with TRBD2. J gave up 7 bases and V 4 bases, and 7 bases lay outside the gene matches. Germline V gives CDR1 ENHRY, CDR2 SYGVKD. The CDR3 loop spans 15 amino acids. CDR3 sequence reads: CAISGDSGRQNEQFF. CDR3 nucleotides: TGTGCCATCAGTGGTGATAGCGGGAGGCAGAATGAGCAGTTCTTC.

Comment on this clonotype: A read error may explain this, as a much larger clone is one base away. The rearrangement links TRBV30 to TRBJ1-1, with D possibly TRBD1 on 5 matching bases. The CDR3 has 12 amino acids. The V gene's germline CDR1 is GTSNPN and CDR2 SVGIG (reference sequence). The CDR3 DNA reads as TGTGCCCGGAGTAAGGGGAAGAGCGAAGCTTTCTTT. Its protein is CARSKGKSEAFF. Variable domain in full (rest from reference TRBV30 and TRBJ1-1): SQTIHQWPATLVQPVGSPLSLECTVEGTSNPNLYWYRQAAGRGLQLLFYSVGIGQISSEVPQNLSASRPQDRQFILSSKKLLLSDSGFYLCARSKGKSEAFFGQGTRLTVV.

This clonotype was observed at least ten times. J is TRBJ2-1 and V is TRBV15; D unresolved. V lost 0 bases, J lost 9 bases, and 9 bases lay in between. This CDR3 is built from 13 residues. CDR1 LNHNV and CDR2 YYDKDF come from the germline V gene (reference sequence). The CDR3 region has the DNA TGTGCCACCAGCAGAGATCGAAGGAGTGAGCAGTTCTTC. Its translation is CATSRDRRSEQFF.

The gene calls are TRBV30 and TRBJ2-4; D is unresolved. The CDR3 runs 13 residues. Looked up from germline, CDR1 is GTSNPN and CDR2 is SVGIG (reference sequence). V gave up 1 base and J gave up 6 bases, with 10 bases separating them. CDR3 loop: CAWSDGQRNIQYF. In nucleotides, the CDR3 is TGTGCCTGGAGTGATGGGCAGCGAAACATTCAGTACTTC.

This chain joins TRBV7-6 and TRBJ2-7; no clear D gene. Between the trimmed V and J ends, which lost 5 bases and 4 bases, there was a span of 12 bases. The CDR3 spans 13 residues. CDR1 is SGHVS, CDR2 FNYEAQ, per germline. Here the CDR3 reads CASSRDKGYEQYF. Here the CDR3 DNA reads TGTGCCAGCAGCCGCGACAAGGGTTACGAGCAGTACTTC. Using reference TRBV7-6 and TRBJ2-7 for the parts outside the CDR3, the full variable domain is GAGVSQSPRYKVTKRGQDVALRCDPISGHVSLYWYRQALGQGPEFLTYFNYEAQQDKSGLPNDRFSAERPEGSISTLTIQRTEQRDSAMYRCASSRDKGYEQYFGPGTRLTVT.

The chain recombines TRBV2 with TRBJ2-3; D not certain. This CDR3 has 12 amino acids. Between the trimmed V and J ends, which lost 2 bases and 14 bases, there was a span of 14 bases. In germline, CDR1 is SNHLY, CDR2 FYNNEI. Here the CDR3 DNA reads TGTGCCAGCAGTGAAAACTTGGCTCCCCCGTATTTT. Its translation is CASSENLAPPYF. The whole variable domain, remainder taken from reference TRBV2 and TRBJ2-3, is EPEVTQTPSHQVTQMGQEVILRCVPISNHLYFYWYRQILGQKVEFLVSFYNNEISEKSEIFDDQFSVERPDGSNFTLKIRSTKLEDSAMYFCASSENLAPPYFGPGTRLTVL.

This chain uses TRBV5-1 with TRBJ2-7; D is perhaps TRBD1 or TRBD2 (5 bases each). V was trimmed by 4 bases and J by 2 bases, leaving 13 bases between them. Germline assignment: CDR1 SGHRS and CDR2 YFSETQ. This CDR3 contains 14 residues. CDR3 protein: CASSEGRIAYEQYF. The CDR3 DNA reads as TGCGCCAGCAGCGAGGGACGTATCGCCTACGAGCAGTACTTC.

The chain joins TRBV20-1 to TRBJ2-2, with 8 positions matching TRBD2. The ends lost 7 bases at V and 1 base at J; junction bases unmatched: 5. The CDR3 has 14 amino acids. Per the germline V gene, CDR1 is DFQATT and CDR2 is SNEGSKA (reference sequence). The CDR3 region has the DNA TGCAGTGTTCCGGGACTAGAGAACACCGGGGAGCTGTTTTTT. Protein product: CSVPGLENTGELFF.

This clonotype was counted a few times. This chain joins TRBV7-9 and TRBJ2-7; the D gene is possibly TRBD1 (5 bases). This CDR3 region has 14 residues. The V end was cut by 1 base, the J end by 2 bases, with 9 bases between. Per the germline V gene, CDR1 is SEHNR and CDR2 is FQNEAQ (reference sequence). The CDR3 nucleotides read TGTGCCAGCAGCTTAGGGGCGACAGCCTACGAGCAGTACTTC. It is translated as CASSLGATAYEQYF.

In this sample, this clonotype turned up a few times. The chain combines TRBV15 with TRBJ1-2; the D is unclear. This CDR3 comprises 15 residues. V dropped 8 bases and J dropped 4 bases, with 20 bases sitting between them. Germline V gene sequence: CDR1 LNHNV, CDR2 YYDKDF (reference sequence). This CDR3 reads CATQKNTDSFYGYTF. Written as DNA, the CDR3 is TGTGCCACCCAAAAAAACACGGACTCCTTCTATGGCTACACCTTC.

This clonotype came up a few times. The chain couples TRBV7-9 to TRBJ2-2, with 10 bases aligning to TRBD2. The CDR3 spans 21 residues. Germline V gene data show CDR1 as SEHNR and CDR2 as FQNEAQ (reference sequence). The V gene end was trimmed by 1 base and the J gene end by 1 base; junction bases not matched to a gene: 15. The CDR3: CASSLGLVASGRPLNTGELFF. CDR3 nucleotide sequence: TGTGCCAGCAGCTTAGGATTGGTAGCTAGCGGGAGACCACTGAACACCGGGGAGCTGTTTTTT. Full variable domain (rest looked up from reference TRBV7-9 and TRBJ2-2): DTGVSQNPRHKITKRGQNVTFRCDPISEHNRLYWYRQTLGQGPEFLTYFQNEAQLEKSRLLSDRFSAERPKGSFSTLEIQRTEQGDSAMYLCASSLGLVASGRPLNTGELFFGEGSRLTVL.

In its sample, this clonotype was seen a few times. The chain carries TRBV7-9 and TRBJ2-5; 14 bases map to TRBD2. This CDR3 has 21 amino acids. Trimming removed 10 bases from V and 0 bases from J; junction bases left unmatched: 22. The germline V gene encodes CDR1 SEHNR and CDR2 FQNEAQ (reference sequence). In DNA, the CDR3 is TGTGCCACCCAAAAAGAGGAGGGACTAGCGGGAGTTGAGGGATACCAAGAGACCCAGTACTTC. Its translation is CATQKEEGLAGVEGYQETQYF.

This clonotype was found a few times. The CDR3 loop reads CASSAYNEQYF. CDR3 DNA sequence: TGTGCCAGCAGTGCTTATAACGAGCAGTACTTC. The rearrangement joins TRBV6-2 or TRBV6-3 to TRBJ2-7; no clear D gene. Per the germline V gene, CDR1 is MNHEY and CDR2 is SVGEGT. The V and J ends lost 5 bases and 5 bases respectively, with 7 bases between them. The CDR3 spans 11 residues.